These T cell receptor beta chains were read from a single sample in a study of radiotherapy plus CTLA-4 blockade in lung cancer. Clones were sequenced by immunoSEQ multiplex PCR, and TCRdb holds only the in-frame ones, with some missing. The table includes about 97,000 clones, around 74% detected once. The sequenced sample was peripheral blood, obtained from a patient treated with radiotherapy plus ipilimumab. The receptors come from a human donor with non-small cell lung cancer who had a partial response to radiotherapy plus ipilimumab. Some clones in this sample may be carry-over from other donors' samples. CDR3s include the opening cysteine and the closing phenylalanine or tryptophan. Fields, in order: V gene, clone size, CDR3 length, J gene, D gene, CDR3 DNA, CDR3 protein. A D gene is named only where the DNA matches it firmly. For some rows the clone size is stated as once, few or many, or as a class when expanded; others skip it.

v_gene: TRBV6-1
abundance: -
len: 15
j_gene: TRBJ2-2
d_gene: TRBD2
CDR3nt: TGTGCCAGCAAGACTAGCGGGAGGGCCACCGGGGAGCTGTTTTTT
CDR3aa: CASKTSGRATGELFF

v_gene: TRBV7-2
abundance: -
len: 17
j_gene: TRBJ2-5
d_gene: TRBD2
CDR3nt: TGTGCCAGCAGCCCCCGGTTAGCGGGAACCGATGGGAAGACCCAGTACTTC
CDR3aa: CASSPRLAGTDGKTQYF

v_gene: TRBV11-3
abundance: -
len: 15
j_gene: TRBJ2-1
d_gene: TRBD2
CDR3nt: TGTGCCAGCAGCTTAGAGCGCGGGAGCTACAATGAGCAGTTCTTC
CDR3aa: CASSLERGSYNEQFF

v_gene: TRBV2
abundance: few
len: 14
j_gene: TRBJ2-2
d_gene: TRBD2
CDR3nt: TGTGCCAGCAGAACTAGCGGGAGGGTCGGGGAGCTGTTTTTT
CDR3aa: CASRTSGRVGELFF

v_gene: TRBV2
abundance: -
len: 14
j_gene: TRBJ2-7
d_gene: TRBD1
CDR3nt: TGTGCCAGCAGACTTTCCGGGACAGGGAGCGAGCAGTACTTC
CDR3aa: CASRLSGTGSEQYF

v_gene: TRBV28
abundance: once
len: 14
j_gene: TRBJ1-6
d_gene: -
CDR3nt: TGTGCCAGCAAAGGTCGGACTTATAATTCACCCCTCCACTTT
CDR3aa: CASKGRTYNSPLHF

v_gene: TRBV5-1
abundance: -
len: 16
j_gene: TRBJ2-5
d_gene: TRBD1
CDR3nt: TGCGCCAGCAGCCCGGGTCTACAGGGGGATGTCGAGACCCAGTACTTC
CDR3aa: CASSPGLQGDVETQYF

v_gene: TRBV11-2
abundance: -
len: 11
j_gene: TRBJ1-3
d_gene: -
CDR3nt: TGTGCCAGCAGCCGCACGGGGACCATATATTTT
CDR3aa: CASSRTGTIYF

v_gene: TRBV28
abundance: -
len: 14
j_gene: TRBJ1-1
d_gene: -
CDR3nt: TGTGCCAGCAGTTTATTGCGGGAGAACACTGAAGCTTTCTTT
CDR3aa: CASSLLRENTEAFF

v_gene: TRBV7-6
abundance: -
len: 15
j_gene: TRBJ1-1
d_gene: TRBD1
CDR3nt: TGTGCCAGCAGCTTGTCGGCGACAGGGGACACTGAAGCTTTCTTT
CDR3aa: CASSLSATGDTEAFF

v_gene: TRBV28
abundance: few
len: 14
j_gene: TRBJ2-2
d_gene: -
CDR3nt: TGTGCCAGCGTAACAGGTCCCCTCACCGGGGAGCTGTTTTTT
CDR3aa: CASVTGPLTGELFF

v_gene: TRBV2
abundance: -
len: 15
j_gene: TRBJ2-2
d_gene: -
CDR3nt: TGTGCCAGCAGTCCGAGCGGAATGAACACCGGGGAGCTGTTTTTT
CDR3aa: CASSPSGMNTGELFF

v_gene: TRBV27
abundance: -
len: 15
j_gene: TRBJ1-4
d_gene: -
CDR3nt: TGTGCCAGCAGTTTATTGGGGCAGGGCTTGGAAAAACTGTTTTTT
CDR3aa: CASSLLGQGLEKLFF

v_gene: TRBV29-1
abundance: -
len: 14
j_gene: TRBJ2-1
d_gene: TRBD2
CDR3nt: TGCAGCGTTCCCACTAGCGACGTACTCAATGAGCAGTTCTTC
CDR3aa: CSVPTSDVLNEQFF

v_gene: TRBV28
abundance: -
len: 15
j_gene: TRBJ1-2
d_gene: TRBD1
CDR3nt: TGTGCCAGCAGCTCACCGGGACAGGGGGCGGAGGGCTACACCTTC
CDR3aa: CASSSPGQGAEGYTF

v_gene: TRBV28
abundance: few
len: 17
j_gene: TRBJ1-1
d_gene: TRBD1
CDR3nt: TGTGCCAGCAGTTTAGTCCCGGGACAGGGACCGAACACTGAAGCTTTCTTT
CDR3aa: CASSLVPGQGPNTEAFF

v_gene: TRBV9
abundance: -
len: 15
j_gene: TRBJ1-5
d_gene: -
CDR3nt: TGTGCCAGCAGCCCAAGCGGACAGAGCAATCAGCCCCAGCATTTT
CDR3aa: CASSPSGQSNQPQHF

v_gene: TRBV11-2
abundance: -
len: 13
j_gene: TRBJ2-7
d_gene: -
CDR3nt: TGTGCCAGCAGCCGAACTCACCCCTACGAGCAGTACTTC
CDR3aa: CASSRTHPYEQYF

v_gene: TRBV4-1
abundance: -
len: 15
j_gene: TRBJ2-5
d_gene: -
CDR3nt: TGCGCCAGCAGCCCTCAGATAGGCAGGGGTAAGACCCAGTACTTC
CDR3aa: CASSPQIGRGKTQYF

v_gene: TRBV5-1
abundance: -
len: 15
j_gene: TRBJ1-4
d_gene: -
CDR3nt: TGCGCCAGCAGAAGACAGGTTATAGATTATGAAAAACTGTTTTTT
CDR3aa: CASRRQVIDYEKLFF

v_gene: TRBV11-2
abundance: -
len: 12
j_gene: TRBJ2-7
d_gene: -
CDR3nt: TGTGCCAGCAGCTTAGGCAGCTACGAGCAGTACTTC
CDR3aa: CASSLGSYEQYF

v_gene: TRBV6-5
abundance: few
len: 16
j_gene: TRBJ1-2
d_gene: TRBD1
CDR3nt: TGTGCCAGCAGTTGGCTTCCGGGACAGCGATTGTATGGCTACACCTTC
CDR3aa: CASSWLPGQRLYGYTF

v_gene: TRBV20-1
abundance: -
len: 11
j_gene: TRBJ2-7
d_gene: -
CDR3nt: TGCAGTGCTGCCCCCATAGCCGAGCAGTACTTC
CDR3aa: CSAAPIAEQYF

v_gene: TRBV5-6
abundance: -
len: 14
j_gene: TRBJ1-1
d_gene: -
CDR3nt: TGTGCCAGCAGCTTGGTTCAGGGCGGCACTGAAGCTTTCTTT
CDR3aa: CASSLVQGGTEAFF

v_gene: TRBV6-5
abundance: once
len: 15
j_gene: TRBJ2-7
d_gene: TRBD2
CDR3nt: TGTGCCAGCACGACCAGGACTAGCGGCTCCTACGAGCAGTACTTC
CDR3aa: CASTTRTSGSYEQYF

v_gene: TRBV18
abundance: few
len: 15
j_gene: TRBJ2-7
d_gene: TRBD1
CDR3nt: TGTGCCAGCTCACCACCGGGGACAGGGTCCTACGAGCAGTACTTC
CDR3aa: CASSPPGTGSYEQYF

v_gene: TRBV7-9
abundance: -
len: 14
j_gene: TRBJ2-3
d_gene: -
CDR3nt: TGTGCCAGCAGCGCCGGGACCGGGGGAGATACGCAGTATTTT
CDR3aa: CASSAGTGGDTQYF

v_gene: TRBV11-2
abundance: -
len: 16
j_gene: TRBJ2-7
d_gene: TRBD2
CDR3nt: TGTGCCAGCCGAAACCTGCCGGGACTAGATCGTTACGAGCAGTACTTC
CDR3aa: CASRNLPGLDRYEQYF

v_gene: TRBV14
abundance: -
len: 15
j_gene: TRBJ2-5
d_gene: TRBD1
CDR3nt: TGTGCCAGCAGCCAGGGACAGGGACGACAAGAGACCCAGTACTTC
CDR3aa: CASSQGQGRQETQYF

v_gene: TRBV7-2
abundance: -
len: 17
j_gene: TRBJ2-2
d_gene: -
CDR3nt: TGTGCCAGCAGCTTACGGTGGTGGGGCGCGAACACCGGGGAGCTGTTTTTT
CDR3aa: CASSLRWWGANTGELFF

v_gene: TRBV30
abundance: -
len: 15
j_gene: TRBJ2-7
d_gene: TRBD1
CDR3nt: TGTGCCTGGGGGACCGGGACAGGGGGCTTCTACGAGCAGTACTTC
CDR3aa: CAWGTGTGGFYEQYF

v_gene: TRBV7-2
abundance: -
len: 13
j_gene: TRBJ1-5
d_gene: -
CDR3nt: TGTGCCAGCAGCAGCGGACCGCACCAGCCCCAGCATTTT
CDR3aa: CASSSGPHQPQHF

v_gene: TRBV28
abundance: -
len: 13
j_gene: TRBJ2-5
d_gene: -
CDR3nt: TGTGCCAGCAGTTTAGGTCAAGGCGGGACCCAGTACTTC
CDR3aa: CASSLGQGGTQYF

v_gene: TRBV10-2
abundance: -
len: 14
j_gene: TRBJ2-7
d_gene: TRBD2
CDR3nt: TGCGCCAGCAAATTAGCGGGAAGCTCCTACGAGCAGTACTTC
CDR3aa: CASKLAGSSYEQYF

v_gene: TRBV30
abundance: -
len: 10
j_gene: TRBJ2-1
d_gene: -
CDR3nt: TGTGCCTGGGGGGGCCTGGAGCAGTTCTTC
CDR3aa: CAWGGLEQFF

v_gene: TRBV5-6
abundance: -
len: 10
j_gene: TRBJ1-4
d_gene: -
CDR3nt: TGTGCCAGCAGCCGCCACAGACTGTTTTTT
CDR3aa: CASSRHRLFF

v_gene: TRBV28
abundance: once
len: 11
j_gene: TRBJ1-2
d_gene: -
CDR3nt: TGTGCCAGCAGGCTGGGGGGTGGCTACACCTTC
CDR3aa: CASRLGGGYTF

v_gene: TRBV28
abundance: -
len: 11
j_gene: TRBJ2-1
d_gene: -
CDR3nt: TGTGCCAGCAGTTACCAGGATGAGCAGTTCTTC
CDR3aa: CASSYQDEQFF

v_gene: TRBV5-4
abundance: -
len: 13
j_gene: TRBJ1-2
d_gene: -
CDR3nt: TGTGCCAGCAGCGTGGACGGGAGGGGAGGCTACACCTTC
CDR3aa: CASSVDGRGGYTF

v_gene: TRBV7-9
abundance: -
len: 17
j_gene: TRBJ2-7
d_gene: -
CDR3nt: TGTGCCAGCAGCTTATTAGGCGAGGCGGCTTTTTTATACGAGCAGTACTTC
CDR3aa: CASSLLGEAAFLYEQYF